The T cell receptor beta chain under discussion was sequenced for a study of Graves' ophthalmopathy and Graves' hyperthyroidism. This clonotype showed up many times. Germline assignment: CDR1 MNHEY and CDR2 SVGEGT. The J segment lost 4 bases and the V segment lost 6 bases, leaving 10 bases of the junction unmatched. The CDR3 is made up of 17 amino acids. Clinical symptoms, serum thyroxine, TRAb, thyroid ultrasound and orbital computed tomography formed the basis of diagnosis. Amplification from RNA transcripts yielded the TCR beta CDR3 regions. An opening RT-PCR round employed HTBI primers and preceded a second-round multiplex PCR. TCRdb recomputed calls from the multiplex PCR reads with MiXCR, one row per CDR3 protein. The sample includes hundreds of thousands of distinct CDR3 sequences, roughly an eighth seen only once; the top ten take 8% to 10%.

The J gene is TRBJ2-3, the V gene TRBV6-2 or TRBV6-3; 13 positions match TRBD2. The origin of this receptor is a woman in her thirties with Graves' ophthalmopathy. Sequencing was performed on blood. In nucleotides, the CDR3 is TGTGCCAGCAGAGGACGGACTAGCGGGAGATCGGCAGATACGCAGTATTTT. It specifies CASRGRTSGRSADTQYF.